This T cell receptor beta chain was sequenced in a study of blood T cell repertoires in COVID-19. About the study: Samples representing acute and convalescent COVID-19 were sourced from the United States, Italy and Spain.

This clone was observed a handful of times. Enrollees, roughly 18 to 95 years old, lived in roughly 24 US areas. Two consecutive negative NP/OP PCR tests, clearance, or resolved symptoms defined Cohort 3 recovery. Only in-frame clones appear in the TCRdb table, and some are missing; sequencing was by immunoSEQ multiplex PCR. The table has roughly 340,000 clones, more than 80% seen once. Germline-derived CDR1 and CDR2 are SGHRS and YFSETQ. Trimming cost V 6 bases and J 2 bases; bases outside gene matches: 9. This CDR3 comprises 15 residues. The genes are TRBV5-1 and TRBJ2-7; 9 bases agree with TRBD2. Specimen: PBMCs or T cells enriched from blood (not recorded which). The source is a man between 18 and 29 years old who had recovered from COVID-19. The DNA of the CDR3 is TGCGCCAGCACCCCGGCCCAGCGGGGGGCCTACGAGCAGTACTTC. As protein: CASTPAQRGAYEQYF.